This TCR beta chain was sequenced for a study of metastatic and nonmetastatic thyroid tumors. At the level of the study: Malignant thyroid and benign thyroid patients provided blood and tumor or nodule tissue whose repertoires were compared.

A remark on this clone: A junction boundary mismatches the germline segment, possibly from a read error.

CDR1 and CDR2 from the germline V gene are SGHRS and YFSETQ. This CDR3 is built from 15 residues. Study processing details: A classifier of distant metastasis in papillary thyroid cancer was built from CDR3 differences (across clinicopathological groups). TCRdb re-clonotyped the PCR reads via MiXCR. The V and J calls follow TCRdb's processing rather than the paper's. The sample has more than 12,000 clones, 3.6% seen once. Not a single patient had been given any form of treatment at any point before undergoing thyroid surgery. The receptor comes from a female donor with papillary thyroid cancer or a benign thyroid nodule (not recorded which). Some clones in this sample may be carry-over from other donors' samples. The gene calls are TRBV5-1 and TRBJ2-6; the D is unclear. Sequenced sample: tumor tissue. CDR3 nucleotide sequence: TGCGCCAGCAGCTTGGGGGCCTCTGGGTCCAACCTCCTGACTTTC. This encodes CASSLGASGSNLLTF.